This is a list of T cell receptor beta chains from one sample in a study of blood T cells in healthy people across ages. TCRdb processed the 5' RACE reads anew with MiXCR; each CDR3 protein has one entry. The sample shows 1.5 million to 2 million distinct CDR3 sequences, roughly 52% of them seen only once. What was sequenced was blood. Receptor source: a woman aged 40 to 50 in good health. Both conserved end residues are part of each CDR3. A D gene is named only where the DNA matches it firmly. Rows may omit the clone size; those that give it use once, few, many or a size class.

CDR3 protein: CASSYGSSSVYGYTF; CDR3 DNA: TGTGCCAGCAGTTACGGTTCCTCCAGTGTCTATGGCTACACCTTC; V gene: TRBV6-2/TRBV6-3; J gene: TRBJ1-2; D gene: .; clone size: .
CDR3 protein: CASSPGGQSSRRQFF; CDR3 DNA: TGTGCCAGCAGTCCCGGGGGACAGTCCAGTCGTAGGCAGTTCTTC; V gene: TRBV27; J gene: TRBJ2-1; D gene: .; clone size: once
CDR3 protein: CASSLATRSNEQYF; CDR3 DNA: TGCGCCAGCAGTTTGGCGACTAGATCCAATGAGCAGTACTTC; V gene: TRBV5-1; J gene: TRBJ2-5; D gene: .; clone size: .
CDR3 protein: CASSQGSGVAYF; CDR3 DNA: TGTGCCAGCAGCCAAGGTTCCGGGGTGGCGTACTTC; V gene: TRBV3-1; J gene: TRBJ2-5; D gene: .; clone size: .
CDR3 protein: CASSRTRKDRDIGYTF; CDR3 DNA: TGTGCCAGCAGCCGCACCCGAAAAGACCGCGACATCGGCTACACCTTC; V gene: TRBV6-5; J gene: TRBJ1-2; D gene: .; clone size: .
CDR3 protein: CASSLASGGSPYNEQYF; CDR3 DNA: TGTGCCAGCAGCTTAGCTAGCGGGGGTTCTCCCTACAATGAGCAGTACTTC; V gene: TRBV7-2; J gene: TRBJ2-7; D gene: TRBD2; clone size: few
CDR3 protein: CSASGGTGGVQETQYF; CDR3 DNA: TGCAGTGCTAGTGGGGGGACTGGCGGGGTTCAAGAGACCCAGTACTTC; V gene: TRBV20-1; J gene: TRBJ2-5; D gene: .; clone size: .
CDR3 protein: CASSLSSWTGPYGYTF; CDR3 DNA: TGTGCCAGCAGCTTAAGTTCCTGGACAGGCCCCTATGGCTACACCTTC; V gene: TRBV7-8; J gene: TRBJ1-2; D gene: TRBD1; clone size: .
CDR3 protein: CATGAGVSGANVLTF; CDR3 DNA: TGTGCCACTGGGGCCGGGGTCTCTGGGGCCAACGTCCTGACTTTC; V gene: TRBV6-5; J gene: TRBJ2-6; D gene: .; clone size: .
CDR3 protein: CASSSNSEYNEQFF; CDR3 DNA: TGTGCCAGCAGCTCTAACAGCGAGTACAATGAGCAGTTCTTC; V gene: TRBV7-2; J gene: TRBJ2-1; D gene: .; clone size: few
CDR3 protein: CASSLVGGGAIYEQYF; CDR3 DNA: TGTGCCAGCAGCTTAGTTGGGGGGGGCGCTATCTACGAGCAGTACTTC; V gene: TRBV7-2; J gene: TRBJ2-7; D gene: .; clone size: .
CDR3 protein: CASSYEGGLGETQFF; CDR3 DNA: TGTGCCAGCAGTTACGAGGGGGGGCTTGGGGAGACCCAGTTCTTC; V gene: TRBV6-2/TRBV6-3; J gene: TRBJ2-1; D gene: .; clone size: .
CDR3 protein: CATSLDGRAFTGYTF; CDR3 DNA: TGTGCCACCAGTCTTGATGGCCGGGCATTCACTGGCTACACCTTC; V gene: TRBV24-1; J gene: TRBJ1-2; D gene: .; clone size: .
CDR3 protein: CASSLGLLAVNYQETQYF; CDR3 DNA: TGTGCCAGCAGCTTAGGGTTACTAGCCGTAAACTACCAAGAGACCCAGTACTTC; V gene: TRBV7-2; J gene: TRBJ2-5; D gene: .; clone size: .
CDR3 protein: CASSGGTGDVETQYF; CDR3 DNA: TGTGCCAGCAGTGGAGGGACAGGGGATGTAGAGACCCAGTACTTC; V gene: TRBV25-1; J gene: TRBJ2-5; D gene: TRBD1; clone size: few
CDR3 protein: CASSVEVRSYEQYF; CDR3 DNA: TGTGCCAGCAGTGTGGAAGTGCGCTCCTACGAGCAGTACTTC; V gene: TRBV28; J gene: TRBJ2-7; D gene: .; clone size: .
CDR3 protein: CASSRDRAVGYTF; CDR3 DNA: TGTGCCAGCAGTCGCGACAGGGCGGTTGGCTACACCTTC; V gene: TRBV12-3/TRBV12-4; J gene: TRBJ1-2; D gene: TRBD1; clone size: .
CDR3 protein: CASSFGTESDTQYF; CDR3 DNA: TGCGCCAGCAGCTTTGGGACAGAGTCAGATACGCAGTATTTT; V gene: TRBV5-1; J gene: TRBJ2-3; D gene: TRBD1; clone size: .
CDR3 protein: CASSLETRTEGDEQFF; CDR3 DNA: TGCGCCAGCAGCTTGGAGACCCGGACAGAAGGGGATGAGCAGTTCTTC; V gene: TRBV5-1; J gene: TRBJ2-1; D gene: .; clone size: .
CDR3 protein: CASSYLPREIGTEAFF; CDR3 DNA: TGTGCCAGCAGTTACCTCCCCAGGGAGATTGGGACTGAAGCTTTCTTT; V gene: TRBV6-5; J gene: TRBJ1-1; D gene: .; clone size: .
CDR3 protein: CAGRTNTEAFF; CDR3 DNA: TGTGCCGGCAGAACGAACACTGAAGCTTTCTTT; V gene: TRBV18; J gene: TRBJ1-1; D gene: .; clone size: .
CDR3 protein: CASSFLAGDNEQFF; CDR3 DNA: TGTGCCAGCAGTTTTTTGGCGGGGGACAATGAGCAGTTCTTC; V gene: TRBV27; J gene: TRBJ2-1; D gene: TRBD2; clone size: .
CDR3 protein: CAIGPGTGDNSPLHF; CDR3 DNA: TGTGCCATCGGACCCGGGACAGGGGATAATTCACCCCTCCACTTT; V gene: TRBV6-5; J gene: TRBJ1-6; D gene: TRBD1; clone size: .
CDR3 protein: CASSRTTGAVSDTQYF; CDR3 DNA: TGTGCCAGCAGCCGGACTACAGGGGCTGTATCAGATACGCAGTATTTT; V gene: TRBV3-1; J gene: TRBJ2-3; D gene: .; clone size: .
CDR3 protein: CASSLRGGHSYEQYF; CDR3 DNA: TGTGCCAGCAGTTTAAGGGGAGGGCACTCCTACGAGCAGTACTTC; V gene: TRBV27; J gene: TRBJ2-7; D gene: TRBD2; clone size: few
CDR3 protein: CSARATSVTDTQYF; CDR3 DNA: TGCAGTGCTAGAGCGACTAGCGTGACAGATACGCAGTATTTT; V gene: TRBV20-1; J gene: TRBJ2-3; D gene: TRBD2; clone size: .
CDR3 protein: CASSLGQPSGANVLTF; CDR3 DNA: TGCGCCAGCAGCTTGGGACAGCCCTCTGGGGCCAACGTCCTGACTTTC; V gene: TRBV5-1; J gene: TRBJ2-6; D gene: .; clone size: few
CDR3 protein: CASSGVLAGGDTQYF; CDR3 DNA: TGTGCCAGCAGTGGGGTCCTAGCGGGTGGGGATACGCAGTATTTT; V gene: TRBV25-1; J gene: TRBJ2-3; D gene: TRBD2; clone size: few
CDR3 protein: CSARTSGVPDTQYF; CDR3 DNA: TGCAGTGCGAGGACTAGCGGGGTCCCAGATACGCAGTATTTT; V gene: TRBV20-1; J gene: TRBJ2-3; D gene: TRBD2; clone size: .
CDR3 protein: CASSSPYKKTQYF; CDR3 DNA: TGTGCCAGCAGCTCCCCTTATAAGAAGACCCAGTACTTC; V gene: TRBV7-2; J gene: TRBJ2-5; D gene: .; clone size: .
CDR3 protein: CASSVLAGGPTNEQFF; CDR3 DNA: TGTGCCAGCAGCGTGCTAGCGGGGGGGCCCACCAATGAGCAGTTCTTC; V gene: TRBV9; J gene: TRBJ2-1; D gene: TRBD2; clone size: .
CDR3 protein: CAGTSRTGANNQPQHF; CDR3 DNA: TGTGCCGGCACGTCTCGGACAGGGGCTAACAATCAGCCCCAGCATTTT; V gene: TRBV6-6; J gene: TRBJ1-5; D gene: TRBD1; clone size: .
CDR3 protein: CSVERQKSYNEQFF; CDR3 DNA: TGCAGCGTTGAAAGGCAGAAATCCTACAATGAGCAGTTCTTC; V gene: TRBV29-1; J gene: TRBJ2-1; D gene: .; clone size: .
CDR3 protein: CAISDKRGHQPQHF; CDR3 DNA: TGTGCCATCAGTGACAAGAGGGGGCATCAGCCCCAGCATTTT; V gene: TRBV10-3; J gene: TRBJ1-5; D gene: TRBD1; clone size: .
CDR3 protein: CASRQTGLGEKLFF; CDR3 DNA: TGCGCCAGCAGACAGACAGGGTTAGGGGAAAAACTGTTTTTT; V gene: TRBV10-2; J gene: TRBJ1-4; D gene: TRBD1; clone size: .